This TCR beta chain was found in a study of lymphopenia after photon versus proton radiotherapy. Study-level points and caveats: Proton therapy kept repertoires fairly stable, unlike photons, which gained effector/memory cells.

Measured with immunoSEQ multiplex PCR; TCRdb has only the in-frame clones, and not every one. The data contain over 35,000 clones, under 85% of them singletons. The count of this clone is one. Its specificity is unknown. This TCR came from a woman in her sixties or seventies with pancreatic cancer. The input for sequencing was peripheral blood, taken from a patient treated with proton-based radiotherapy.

CDR3 bases: TGTGCCAGCAGCGCCTCACTAGCTCGGTCCGGGGAGCTGTTTTTT. Protein sequence: CASSASLARSGELFF. The rearrangement joins TRBV7-9 to TRBJ2-2; a possible D gene is TRBD2 (6 bases). There are 15 residues in the CDR3. CDR1 SEHNR and CDR2 FQNEAQ come from the germline V gene (reference sequence). Trimming removed 5 bases from V and 6 bases from J, with 16 bases in between.